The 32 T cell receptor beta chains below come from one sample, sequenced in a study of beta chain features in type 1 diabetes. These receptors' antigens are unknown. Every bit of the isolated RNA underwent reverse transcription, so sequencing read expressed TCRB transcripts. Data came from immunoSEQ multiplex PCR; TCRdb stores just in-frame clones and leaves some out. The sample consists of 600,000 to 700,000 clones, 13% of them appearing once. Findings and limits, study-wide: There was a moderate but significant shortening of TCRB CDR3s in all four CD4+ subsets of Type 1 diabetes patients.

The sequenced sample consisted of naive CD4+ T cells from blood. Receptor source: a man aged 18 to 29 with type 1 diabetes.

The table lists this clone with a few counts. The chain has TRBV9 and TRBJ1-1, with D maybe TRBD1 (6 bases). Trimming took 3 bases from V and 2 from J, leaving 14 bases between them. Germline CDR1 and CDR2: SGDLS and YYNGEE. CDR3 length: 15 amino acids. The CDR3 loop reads CASSGEGGPNTEAFF. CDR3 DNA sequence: TGTGCCAGCAGCGGTGAAGGGGGGCCAAACACTGAAGCTTTCTTT.

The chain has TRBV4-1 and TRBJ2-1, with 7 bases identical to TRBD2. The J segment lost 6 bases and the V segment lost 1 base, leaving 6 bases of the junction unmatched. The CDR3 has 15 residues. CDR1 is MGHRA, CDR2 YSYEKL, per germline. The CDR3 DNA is TGCGCCAGCAGCCAAGTCGGGGGGAACCTCAATGAGCAGTTCTTC. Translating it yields CASSQVGGNLNEQFF.

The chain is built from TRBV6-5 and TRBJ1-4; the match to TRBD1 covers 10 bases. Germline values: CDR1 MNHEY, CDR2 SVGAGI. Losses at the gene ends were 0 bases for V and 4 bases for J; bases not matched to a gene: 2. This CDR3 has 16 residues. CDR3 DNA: TGTGCCAGCAGTTACTCCGGACAGGGGGGTAATGAAAAACTGTTTTTT. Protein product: CASSYSGQGGNEKLFF.

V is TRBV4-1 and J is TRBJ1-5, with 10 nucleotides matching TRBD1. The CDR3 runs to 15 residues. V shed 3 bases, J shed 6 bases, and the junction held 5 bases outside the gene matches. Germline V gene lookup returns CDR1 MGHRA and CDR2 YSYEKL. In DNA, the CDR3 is TGCGCCAGCAGCCAGGGGACAGGGGAGATTCAGCCCCAGCATTTT. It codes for CASSQGTGEIQPQHF.

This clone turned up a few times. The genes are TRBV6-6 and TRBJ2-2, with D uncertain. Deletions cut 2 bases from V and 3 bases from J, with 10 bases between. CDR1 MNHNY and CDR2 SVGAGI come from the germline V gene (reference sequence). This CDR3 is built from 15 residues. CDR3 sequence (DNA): TGTGCCAGCAGTTACGGGCAGGCGTACACCGGGGAGCTGTTTTTT. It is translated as CASSYGQAYTGELFF.

The CDR3 loop is CASTRLGGWSGTQYF. The CDR3 region has the DNA TGTGCCAGCACCCGATTAGGGGGCTGGTCGGGGACCCAGTACTTC. The rearrangement uses TRBV28 and TRBJ2-5, with TRBD1 identical over 7 bases. The CDR3 is 15 residues long. The germline gives CDR1 MDHEN, CDR2 SYDVKM. The junction had 15 bases not matched to a gene; V was cut back by 7 bases and J by 7 bases.

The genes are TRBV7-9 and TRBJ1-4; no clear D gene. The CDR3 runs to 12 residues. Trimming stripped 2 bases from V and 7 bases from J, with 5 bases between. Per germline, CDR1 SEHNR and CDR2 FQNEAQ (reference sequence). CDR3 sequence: CASSLSGEKLFF. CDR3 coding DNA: TGTGCCAGCAGCTTATCGGGTGAAAAACTGTTTTTT.

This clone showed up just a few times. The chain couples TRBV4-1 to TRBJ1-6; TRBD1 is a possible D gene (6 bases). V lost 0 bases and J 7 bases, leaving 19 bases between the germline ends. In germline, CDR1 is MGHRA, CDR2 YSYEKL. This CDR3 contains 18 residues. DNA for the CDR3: TGCGCCAGCAGCCAAGATGGGGTTAGGGGGGGGCTGAATTCACCCCTCCACTTT. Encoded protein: CASSQDGVRGGLNSPLHF.

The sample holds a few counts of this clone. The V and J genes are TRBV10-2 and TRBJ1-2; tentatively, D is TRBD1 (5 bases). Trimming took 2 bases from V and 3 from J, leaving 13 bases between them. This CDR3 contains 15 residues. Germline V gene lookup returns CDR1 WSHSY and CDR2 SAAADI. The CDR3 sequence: CASSEPAAGHYGYTF. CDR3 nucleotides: TGCGCCAGCAGTGAGCCCGCGGCAGGGCACTATGGCTACACCTTC.

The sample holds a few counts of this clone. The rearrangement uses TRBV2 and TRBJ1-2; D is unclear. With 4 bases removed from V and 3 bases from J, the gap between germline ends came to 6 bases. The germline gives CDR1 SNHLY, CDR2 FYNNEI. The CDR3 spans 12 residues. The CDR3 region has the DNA TGTGCCAGCAGTGCGGACGACTATGGCTACACCTTC. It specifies CASSADDYGYTF. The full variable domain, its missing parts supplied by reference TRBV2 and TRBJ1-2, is EPEVTQTPSHQVTQMGQEVILRCVPISNHLYFYWYRQILGQKVEFLVSFYNNEISEKSEIFDDQFSVERPDGSNFTLKIRSTKLEDSAMYFCASSADDYGYTFGSGTRLTVV.

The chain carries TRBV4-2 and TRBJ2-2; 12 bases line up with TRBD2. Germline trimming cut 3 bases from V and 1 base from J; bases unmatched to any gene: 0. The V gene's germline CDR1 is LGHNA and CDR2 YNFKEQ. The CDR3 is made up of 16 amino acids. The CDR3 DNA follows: TGTGCCAGCAGCCAGGGACTAGCGGGGAACACCGGGGAGCTGTTTTTT. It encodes CASSQGLAGNTGELFF.

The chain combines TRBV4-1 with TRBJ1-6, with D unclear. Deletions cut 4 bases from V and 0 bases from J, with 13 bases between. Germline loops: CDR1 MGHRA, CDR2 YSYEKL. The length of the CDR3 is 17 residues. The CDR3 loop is CASSPPTVSSYNSPLHF. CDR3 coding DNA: TGCGCCAGCAGCCCTCCCACAGTCAGCTCCTATAATTCACCCCTCCACTTT.

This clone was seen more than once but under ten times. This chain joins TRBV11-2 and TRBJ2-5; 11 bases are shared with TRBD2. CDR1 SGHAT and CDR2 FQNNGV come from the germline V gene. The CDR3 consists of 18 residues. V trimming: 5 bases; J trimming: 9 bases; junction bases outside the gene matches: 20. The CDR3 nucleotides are TGTGCCAGCAGCCCCCTCGGAGTCATTGCTAGCGGGGGGTTCGCCCAGTACTTC. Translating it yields CASSPLGVIASGGFAQYF.

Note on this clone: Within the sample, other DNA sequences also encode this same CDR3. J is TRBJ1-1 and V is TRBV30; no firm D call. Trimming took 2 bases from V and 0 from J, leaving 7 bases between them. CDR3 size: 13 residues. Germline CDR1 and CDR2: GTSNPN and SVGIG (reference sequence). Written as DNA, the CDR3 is TGTGCCTGGAGTTTGAACATGAACACTGAAGCTTTCTTT. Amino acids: CAWSLNMNTEAFF.

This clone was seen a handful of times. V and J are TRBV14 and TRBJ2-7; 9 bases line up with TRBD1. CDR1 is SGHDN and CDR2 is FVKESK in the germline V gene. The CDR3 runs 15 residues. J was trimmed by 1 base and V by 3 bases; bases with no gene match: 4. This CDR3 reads CASSHPGTGSYEQYF. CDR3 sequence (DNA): TGTGCCAGCAGCCATCCCGGGACAGGGTCCTACGAGCAGTACTTC.

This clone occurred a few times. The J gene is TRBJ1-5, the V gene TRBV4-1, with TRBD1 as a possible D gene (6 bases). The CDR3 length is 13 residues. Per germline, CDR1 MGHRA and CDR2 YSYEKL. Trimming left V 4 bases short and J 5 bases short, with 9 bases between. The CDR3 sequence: CASSRGQYQPQHF. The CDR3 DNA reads TGCGCCAGCAGCCGGGGACAATATCAGCCCCAGCATTTT.

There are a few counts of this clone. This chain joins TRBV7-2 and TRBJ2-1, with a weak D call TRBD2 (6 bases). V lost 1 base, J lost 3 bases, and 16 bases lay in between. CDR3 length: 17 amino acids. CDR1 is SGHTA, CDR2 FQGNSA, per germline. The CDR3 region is CASSLDPGVGGYNEQFF. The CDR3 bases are TGTGCCAGCAGCTTAGATCCTGGTGTGGGGGGCTACAATGAGCAGTTCTTC.

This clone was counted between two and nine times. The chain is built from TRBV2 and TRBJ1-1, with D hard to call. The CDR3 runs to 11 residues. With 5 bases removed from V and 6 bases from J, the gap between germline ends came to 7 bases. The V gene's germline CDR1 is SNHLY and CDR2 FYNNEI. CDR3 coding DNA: TGTGCCAGCAGTTATCTTCCTGAAGCTTTCTTT. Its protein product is CASSYLPEAFF.

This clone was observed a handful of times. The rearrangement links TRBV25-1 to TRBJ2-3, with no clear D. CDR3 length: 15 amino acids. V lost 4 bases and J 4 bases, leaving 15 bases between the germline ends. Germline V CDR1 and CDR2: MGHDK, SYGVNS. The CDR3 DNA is TGTGCCAGCAGTGGCTCCCCAGGTGGGGCAGATACGCAGTATTTT. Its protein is CASSGSPGGADTQYF.

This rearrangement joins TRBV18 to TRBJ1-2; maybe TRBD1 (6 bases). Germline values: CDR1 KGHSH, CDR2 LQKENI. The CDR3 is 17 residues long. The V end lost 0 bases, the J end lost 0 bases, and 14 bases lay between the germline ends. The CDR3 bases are TGTGCCAGCTCACCACCGGACAGAGTTCTTTCTAACTATGGCTACACCTTC. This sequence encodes CASSPPDRVLSNYGYTF. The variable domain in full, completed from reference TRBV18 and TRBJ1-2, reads NAGVMQNPRHLVRRRGQEARLRCSPMKGHSHVYWYRQLPEEGLKFMVYLQKENIIDESGMPKERFSAEFPKEGPSILRIQQVVRGDSAAYFCASSPPDRVLSNYGYTFGSGTRLTVV.

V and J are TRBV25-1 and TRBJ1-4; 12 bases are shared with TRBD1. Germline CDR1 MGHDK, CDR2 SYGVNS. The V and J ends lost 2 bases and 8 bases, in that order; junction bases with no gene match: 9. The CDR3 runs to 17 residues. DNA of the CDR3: TGTGCCAGCAGTGAAGCTGGGACAGGGGGCTTTGGGGAAAAACTGTTTTTT. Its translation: CASSEAGTGGFGEKLFF. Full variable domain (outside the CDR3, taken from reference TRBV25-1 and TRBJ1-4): EADIYQTPRYLVIGTGKKITLECSQTMGHDKMYWYQQDPGMELHLIHYSYGVNSTEKGDLSSESTVSRIRTEHFPLTLESARPSHTSQYLCASSEAGTGGFGEKLFFGSGTQLSVL.

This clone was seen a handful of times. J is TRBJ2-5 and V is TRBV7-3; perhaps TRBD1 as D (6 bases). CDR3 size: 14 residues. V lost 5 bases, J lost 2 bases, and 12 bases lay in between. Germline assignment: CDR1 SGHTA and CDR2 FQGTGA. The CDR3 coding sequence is TGTGCCAGCAGCCAATGGACAGCGCAAGAGACCCAGTACTTC. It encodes CASSQWTAQETQYF.

This CDR3 is CASSVPTGTSNTGELFF. CDR3 coding DNA: TGCGCCAGCAGCGTCCCCACTGGGACATCGAACACCGGGGAGCTGTTTTTT. The chain joins TRBV5-1 to TRBJ2-2; perhaps TRBD1 as D (6 bases). The CDR3 covers 17 residues. V lost 4 bases and J 0 bases, leaving 16 bases between the germline ends. CDR1 and CDR2 from the germline V gene are SGHRS and YFSETQ.

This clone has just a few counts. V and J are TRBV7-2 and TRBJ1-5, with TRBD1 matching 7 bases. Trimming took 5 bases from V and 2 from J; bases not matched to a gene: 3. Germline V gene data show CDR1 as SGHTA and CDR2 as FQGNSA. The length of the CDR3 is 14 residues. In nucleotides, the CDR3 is TGTGCCAGCAGCCTCGGACAGGGCAATCAGCCCCAGCATTTT. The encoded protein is CASSLGQGNQPQHF.

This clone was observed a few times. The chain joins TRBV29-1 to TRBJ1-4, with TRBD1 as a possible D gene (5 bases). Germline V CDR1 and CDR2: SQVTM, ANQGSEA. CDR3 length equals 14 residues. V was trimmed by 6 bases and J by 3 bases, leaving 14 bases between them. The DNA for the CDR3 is TGCAGCGTGGTAGTCAGGGCAGCTAATGAAAAACTGTTTTTT. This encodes CSVVVRAANEKLFF.

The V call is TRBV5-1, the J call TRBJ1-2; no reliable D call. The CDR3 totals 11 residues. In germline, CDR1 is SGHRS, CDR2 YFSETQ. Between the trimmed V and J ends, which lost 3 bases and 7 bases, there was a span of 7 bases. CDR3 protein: CASSSLLGYTF. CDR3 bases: TGCGCCAGCAGCTCCCTACTTGGCTACACCTTC. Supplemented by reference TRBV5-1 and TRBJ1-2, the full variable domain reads KAGVTQTPRYLIKTRGQQVTLSCSPISGHRSVSWYQQTPGQGLQFLFEYFSETQRNKGNFPGRFSGRQFSNSRSEMNVSTLELGDSALYLCASSSLLGYTFGSGTRLTVV.

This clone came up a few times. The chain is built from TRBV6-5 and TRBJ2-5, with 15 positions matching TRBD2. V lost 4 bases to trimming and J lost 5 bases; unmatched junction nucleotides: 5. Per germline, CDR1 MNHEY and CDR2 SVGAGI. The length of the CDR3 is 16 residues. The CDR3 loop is CASSWTSGGALETQYF. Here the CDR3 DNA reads TGTGCCAGCAGTTGGACTAGCGGGGGGGCCTTGGAGACCCAGTACTTC.

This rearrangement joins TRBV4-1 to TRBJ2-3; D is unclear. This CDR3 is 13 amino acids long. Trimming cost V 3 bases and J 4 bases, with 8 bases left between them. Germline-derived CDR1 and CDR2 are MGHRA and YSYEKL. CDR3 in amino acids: CASSHSGPDTQYF. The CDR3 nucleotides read TGCGCCAGCAGCCACTCCGGACCAGATACGCAGTATTTT.

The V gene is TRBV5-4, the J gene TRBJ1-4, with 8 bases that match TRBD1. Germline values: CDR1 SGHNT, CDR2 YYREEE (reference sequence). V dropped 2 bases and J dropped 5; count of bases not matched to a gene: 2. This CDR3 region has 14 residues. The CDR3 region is CASSFDRGNEKLFF. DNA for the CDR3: TGTGCCAGCAGCTTCGACAGGGGAAATGAAAAACTGTTTTTT.

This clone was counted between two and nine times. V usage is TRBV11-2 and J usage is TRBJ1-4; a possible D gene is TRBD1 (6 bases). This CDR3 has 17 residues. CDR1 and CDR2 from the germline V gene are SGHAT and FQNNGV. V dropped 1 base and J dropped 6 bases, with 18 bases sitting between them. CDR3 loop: CASSLVYGHKGDEKLFF. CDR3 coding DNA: TGTGCCAGCAGCTTAGTGTACGGACACAAGGGGGATGAAAAACTGTTTTTT.

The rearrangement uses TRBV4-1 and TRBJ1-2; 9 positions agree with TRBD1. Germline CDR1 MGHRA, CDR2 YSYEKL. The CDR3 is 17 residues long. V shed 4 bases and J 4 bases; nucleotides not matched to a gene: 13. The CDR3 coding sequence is TGCGCCAGCAGCCCGCCACGACAGGGGGGTTCGGTCTATGGCTACACCTTC. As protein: CASSPPRQGGSVYGYTF.

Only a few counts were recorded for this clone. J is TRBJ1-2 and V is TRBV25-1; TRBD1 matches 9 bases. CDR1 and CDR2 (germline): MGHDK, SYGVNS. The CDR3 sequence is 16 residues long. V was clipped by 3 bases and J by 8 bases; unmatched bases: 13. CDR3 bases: TGTGCCAGCAGTGACCCCCTTTGGACAGGGGAGGGCGGCTACACCTTC. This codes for CASSDPLWTGEGGYTF.